What follows are 14 T cell receptor beta chains derived from one specimen sequenced in a study of blood T cells in healthy people across ages. Using a J-beta primer mix together with a sample-barcoded 5' primer, a second PCR was run for roughly 7 to 11 cycles. MiXCR, applied by TCRdb to the 5' RACE reads, yields one record per CDR3 protein. The sample yields 800,000 to 1,000,000 distinct CDR3 sequences, about 48% seen once. Sequenced material: blood. Every receptor here comes from a man younger than 40 in good health.

V usage is TRBV7-9 and J usage is TRBJ2-7; 8 bases match TRBD1. J was trimmed by 2 bases and V by 1 base; bases with no gene match: 4. CDR1 and CDR2 (germline): SEHNR, FQNEAQ (reference sequence). CDR3 length: 15 residues. CDR3 in DNA: TGTGCCAGCAGCTTAGATGTGGACAGGGCCTACGAGCAGTACTTC. Its translation is CASSLDVDRAYEQYF.

This chain connects TRBV20-1 to TRBJ2-3; D remains unclear. Germline CDR1 and CDR2: DFQATT and SNEGSKA (reference sequence). The CDR3 spans 13 residues. Trimming pared 3 bases from V and 4 bases from J, leaving 11 bases between. CDR3 coding DNA: TGCAGTGCTAGTCGACGAGTCTCAGATACGCAGTATTTT. It encodes CSASRRVSDTQYF.

This clonotype has at least ten counts. At one end the junction does not follow the germline gene, possibly because of a read error. The chain joins TRBV5-1 to TRBJ2-7; D is perhaps TRBD1 (6 bases). The CDR3 loop spans 12 amino acids. Germline V gene data show CDR1 as SGHRS and CDR2 as YFSETQ. CDR3 protein: CASSLQGYEQYF. DNA of the CDR3: TGTGCCAGCAGCTTACAGGGCTACGAGCAGTACTTC.

The V and J genes are TRBV4-2 and TRBJ2-5; 14 bases agree with TRBD2. The CDR3 is 19 amino acids. The V gene's germline CDR1 is LGHNA and CDR2 YNFKEQ. V gave up 1 base and J gave up 2 bases; unmatched junction bases: 9. This chain's CDR3 is CASSQAIGTSGGAQETQYF. Here the CDR3 DNA reads TGTGCCAGCAGCCAAGCAATTGGGACTAGCGGGGGAGCACAAGAGACCCAGTACTTC.

This clonotype was counted once. The rearrangement joins TRBV6-5 to TRBJ2-3, with D perhaps matching TRBD1 (6 bases). The V and J ends lost 2 bases and 5 bases respectively, with 14 bases between them. The CDR3 length is 15 residues. Germline V CDR1 and CDR2: MNHEY, SVGAGI. This chain's CDR3 is CASSYAGGAGDTQYF. For the CDR3, the DNA is TGTGCCAGCAGTTACGCTGGGGGCGCGGGAGATACGCAGTATTTT.

Notes on this clonotype: This may arise from a read error, as a much more abundant clone is one base away. The chain combines TRBV7-6 with TRBJ2-3; 8 bases are a match to TRBD1. This CDR3 is 15 amino acids long. The germline V gene has CDR1 SGHVS and CDR2 FNYEAQ. Unmatched junction bases numbered 4, after V lost 1 base and J lost 4 bases. The CDR3 is CASSLGTGKADTQYF. CDR3 DNA sequence: TGTGCCAGCAGCTTAGGGACAGGGAAGGCAGATACGCAGTATTTT.

The V call is TRBV4-3, the J call TRBJ2-1; no clear D gene. The V end lost 4 bases, the J end lost 0 bases, and 13 bases lay between the germline ends. The CDR3 is 16 residues long. Per the germline V gene, CDR1 is LGHNA and CDR2 is YSLEER. This chain's CDR3 is CASSPGILGSYNEQFF. For the CDR3, the DNA is TGCGCCAGCAGCCCCGGAATACTCGGCTCCTACAATGAGCAGTTCTTC.

CDR3 in amino acids: CASSAPSNEEKLFF. The CDR3 coding sequence is TGTGCCAGCAGTGCACCCTCCAATGAGGAAAAACTGTTTTTT. This rearrangement joins TRBV2 to TRBJ1-4, with D unresolved. The germline gives CDR1 SNHLY, CDR2 FYNNEI. Trimming left V 4 bases short and J 8 bases short, with 14 bases between. The CDR3 totals 14 residues.

This clonotype was recorded only once. One end of the junction fails to match germline, which may point to a read error. The chain joins TRBV27 to TRBJ2-7, with D possibly being TRBD1 (6 bases). The CDR3 is 15 residues long. Germline CDR1 reads MNHEY; CDR2 reads SMNVEV (reference sequence). CDR3 DNA: TGTGCCAGCAGCTTATCGGGGCAGGGGTCGGTCGAGCAGTACTTC. This gives the protein CASSLSGQGSVEQYF.

This clonotype has more than one count but fewer than ten. This chain links TRBV20-1 with TRBJ2-1; TRBD2 aligns across 7 bases. This CDR3 is built from 15 residues. CDR1 is DFQATT and CDR2 is SNEGSKA in the germline V gene (reference sequence). Germline trimming cut 0 bases from V and 4 bases from J; bases unmatched to any gene: 6. The CDR3 region has the DNA TGCAGTGCTAGAGATCGAGGACTAGTGTACAATGAGCAGTTCTTC. Amino acids: CSARDRGLVYNEQFF.

This chain joins TRBV11-3 and TRBJ1-1; the D gene is possibly TRBD1 (5 bases). CDR1 is SGHNT and CDR2 is YENEEA in the germline V gene. V was cut by 5 bases and J by 9 bases, with 16 bases left in between. The CDR3 spans 13 residues. The CDR3, as DNA: TGTGCCAGCAGCCTAGGTCGGGGACGGCAAGCTTTCTTT. Protein sequence: CASSLGRGRQAFF.

The sample holds a few counts of this clonotype. This chain connects TRBV3-1 to TRBJ2-1, with D unclear. This CDR3 is built from 12 residues. V was trimmed by 1 base and J by 8 bases, leaving 6 bases between them. Looked up from germline, CDR1 is LGHDT and CDR2 is YNNKEL (reference sequence). CDR3 in DNA: TGTGCCAGCAGCCAAGGTAGCTATGAGCAGTTCTTC. Translated, it gives CASSQGSYEQFF.

This chain connects TRBV12-3 or TRBV12-4 to TRBJ2-5; D is possibly TRBD1 (6 bases). V lost 9 bases and J 4 bases, leaving 15 bases between the germline ends. The CDR3 length is 13 residues. The CDR3 DNA reads as TGTGCCAGTAACAGGGAGTTCCCAGAGACCCAGTACTTC. It yields the protein CASNREFPETQYF.

This clonotype was counted only a few times. This rearrangement joins TRBV7-2 to TRBJ1-2; 7 bases map to TRBD1. Germline assignment: CDR1 SGHTA and CDR2 FQGNSA. The CDR3 consists of 14 residues. V lost 5 bases to trimming and J lost 2 bases; unmatched junction nucleotides: 5. The CDR3 bases are TGTGCCAGCAGCCGAAGACAGGGAAACTATGGCTACACCTTC. This sequence encodes CASSRRQGNYGYTF.